These 21 T cell receptor beta chains share one sample of origin, sequenced in a study of blood T cell repertoires in COVID-19. Profiling relied on immunoSEQ multiplex PCR, and the TCRdb table lists in-frame clones only, not all of them. The sample lists fewer than 85,000 clones; around 90% were seen once. The sequenced sample was peripheral blood. The receptors were sampled from a man aged 55-75 years with acute or convalescent COVID-19.

The chain employs TRBV6-5 and TRBJ1-6; D is unresolved. The germline V gene has CDR1 MNHEY and CDR2 SVGAGI. The CDR3 runs to 15 residues. The V and J ends lost 0 bases and 7 bases respectively, with 10 bases between them. CDR3 protein: CASSYSMGRNSPLHF. The DNA of the CDR3 is TGTGCCAGCAGTTACTCGATGGGCCGGAATTCACCCCTCCACTTT.

This rearrangement joins TRBV3-1 (or the pseudogene TRBV3-2) to TRBJ1-2; D possibly corresponds to TRBD1 (6 bases). The CDR3 is 14 amino acids. V lost 0 bases to trimming and J lost 6 bases, with 11 bases between them. Looked up from germline, CDR1 is LGHDT and CDR2 is YNNKEL (reference sequence). The CDR3 protein is CASSQENRVHGYTF. The CDR3 region has the DNA TGTGCCAGCAGCCAAGAAAACAGGGTGCATGGCTACACCTTC.

This sequence joins TRBV10-1 and TRBJ2-5, with 11 bases fitting TRBD2. CDR1 and CDR2 (germline): WNHNN, SYGVQD (reference sequence). V lost 6 bases and J lost 2; bases outside the gene matches: 11. The CDR3 is made up of 17 amino acids. The CDR3 DNA reads TGCGCCAGCAGGATTAGGACTAGCGGGCACCTTCAAGAGACCCAGTACTTC. Translated, it gives CASRIRTSGHLQETQYF.

This chain's CDR3 is CASSRGGLPGHEQFF. CDR3 nucleotide sequence: TGTGCCAGCAGCCGCGGGGGACTCCCTGGCCATGAGCAGTTCTTC. V gene TRBV3-1 (or the pseudogene TRBV3-2) combines with J gene TRBJ2-1; the match to TRBD2 covers 7 bases. The CDR3 length is 15 residues. Germline-derived CDR1 and CDR2 are LGHDT and YNNKEL (reference sequence). The V gene end was trimmed by 4 bases and the J gene end by 8 bases; junction bases not matched to a gene: 11.

The V and J genes are TRBV11-2 and TRBJ1-2; D gene unclear. Germline CDR1 reads SGHAT; CDR2 reads FQNNGV. CDR3 length equals 13 residues. V was clipped by 1 base and J by 9 bases, with 12 bases between them. Here the CDR3 DNA reads TGTGCCAGCAGCTTAGCCCCCAGGTCAAGCTACACCTTC. Protein sequence: CASSLAPRSSYTF.

The table lists this clone with a count of one. The rearrangement uses TRBV2 and TRBJ2-5; 11 nucleotides match TRBD2. The CDR3 runs 15 residues. The germline V gene has CDR1 SNHLY and CDR2 FYNNEI. V lost 6 bases and J lost 7; bases outside the gene matches: 10. In DNA, the CDR3 is TGTGCCAGCAGCGGGGGACTAGCGGAGTCAGGGACCCAGTACTTC. This encodes CASSGGLAESGTQYF.

The chain recombines TRBV2 with TRBJ2-3; D remains unclear. V was cut by 2 bases and J by 6 bases, with 12 bases left in between. The CDR3 covers 14 residues. Germline values: CDR1 SNHLY, CDR2 FYNNEI. CDR3 residues: CASSEWNVGDTQYF. DNA for the CDR3: TGTGCCAGCAGTGAATGGAACGTCGGGGATACGCAGTATTTT.

Concerning this clone: Other DNA sequences in this specimen translate into the identical CDR3. This sequence joins TRBV2 and TRBJ1-2, with D uncertain. The CDR3 runs 12 residues. Per germline, CDR1 SNHLY and CDR2 FYNNEI. Trimming took off 1 base at V and 5 bases at J, with 5 bases between the two ends. The CDR3 bases are TGTGCCAGCAGTGAAGACAGATATGGCTACACCTTC. This translates into CASSEDRYGYTF.

The J gene is TRBJ1-2, the V gene TRBV4-2, with TRBD1 identical over 11 bases. The ends lost 0 bases at V and 8 bases at J; junction bases unmatched: 8. This CDR3 spans 16 amino acids. Germline V gene sequence: CDR1 LGHNA, CDR2 YNFKEQ. The CDR3 DNA sequence: TGTGCCAGCAGCCAAGAAGAAGGACAGGGGGCTTTGGGCTACACCTTC. Translation gives CASSQEEGQGALGYTF.

This chain connects TRBV9 to TRBJ2-5; 14 nucleotides align to TRBD2. The CDR3 has 18 amino acids. Per germline, CDR1 SGDLS and CDR2 YYNGEE. J lost 2 bases, V lost 0 bases, and 6 bases had no gene match. The DNA of the CDR3 is TGTGCCAGCAGCGTAGCAATGACTAGCGGGGGGGAGCAAGAGACCCAGTACTTC. Protein product: CASSVAMTSGGEQETQYF.

The genes are TRBV19 and TRBJ2-5; no clear D gene. This CDR3 is built from 12 residues. Germline V gene sequence: CDR1 LNHDA, CDR2 SQIVND (reference sequence). Deletions cut 5 bases from V and 5 bases from J, with 9 bases between. CDR3 residues: CASSSIGETQYF. CDR3 nucleotide sequence: TGTGCCAGTAGTTCAATCGGGGAGACCCAGTACTTC.

This rearrangement joins TRBV6-5 to TRBJ1-1; perhaps TRBD1 as D (6 bases). The CDR3 length is 11 residues. Germline CDR1 is MNHEY and CDR2 is SVGAGI. The V gene lost 5 bases and the J gene lost 9 bases, with 10 bases spanning the gap. CDR3 DNA sequence: TGTGCCAGCAGTACTCAGGGGCAAGCTTTCTTT. Amino acid sequence: CASSTQGQAFF.

This clone was found once. CDR3 sequence reads: CASAPTGPSGQPQHF. DNA of the CDR3: TGTGCTAGTGCCCCGACAGGGCCCTCAGGTCAGCCCCAGCATTTT. The chain combines TRBV12-5 with TRBJ1-5; TRBD1 aligns across 7 bases. V was pared by 7 bases and J by 6 bases, with 12 bases of the junction left unmatched. The CDR3 has 15 amino acids. Germline V CDR1 and CDR2: LGHNT, FRNRAP.

The rearrangement uses TRBV7-2 and TRBJ2-3; the match to TRBD2 covers 13 bases. The V gene's germline CDR1 is SGHTA and CDR2 FQGNSA. J gave up 5 bases and V 7 bases, and 12 bases lay outside the gene matches. CDR3 length equals 17 residues. CDR3 nucleotides: TGTGCCAGCACCCCAGGGACTAGCGGGGACCGGATAGATACGCAGTATTTT. This encodes CASTPGTSGDRIDTQYF.

This chain connects TRBV4-3 to TRBJ2-1; TRBD1 matches 8 bases. J was trimmed by 4 bases and V by 1 base; bases with no gene match: 9. The CDR3 has 17 amino acids. Per germline, CDR1 LGHNA and CDR2 YSLEER. CDR3 DNA sequence: TGCGCCAGCAGCCAAGGTTTCGGGACAGGCATGTACAATGAGCAGTTCTTC. It translates to CASSQGFGTGMYNEQFF.

This chain links TRBV7-2 with TRBJ2-1; 8 bases match TRBD1. This CDR3 has 14 residues. The germline V gene has CDR1 SGHTA and CDR2 FQGNSA. V shed 6 bases and J 12 bases; nucleotides not matched to a gene: 13. The CDR3 bases are TGTGCCAGCAGTCCAAACAGGGGGTCAGCCTGGCAGTTCTTC. Encoded protein: CASSPNRGSAWQFF.

The V call is TRBV6-2 or TRBV6-3, the J call TRBJ2-7, with a possible D match to TRBD2 (7 bases). Trimming stripped 0 bases from V and 1 base from J, with 19 bases between. The length of the CDR3 is 18 residues. Germline V gene lookup returns CDR1 MNHEY and CDR2 SVGEGT. CDR3 protein: CASSYSGARGGQSYEQYF. CDR3 nucleotides: TGTGCCAGCAGTTACTCCGGGGCTCGCGGGGGCCAGTCCTACGAGCAGTACTTC.

The genes are TRBV6-5 and TRBJ2-1; D gene unclear. The CDR3 is 15 amino acids. The germline CDR1 and CDR2 sequences are MNHEY and SVGAGI. The V end was cut by 1 base, the J end by 12 bases, with 19 bases between. The CDR3 region is CASSYYPVSWLWQFF. CDR3 nucleotide sequence: TGTGCCAGCAGTTACTATCCAGTTTCTTGGCTTTGGCAGTTCTTC.

CDR3 protein: CASSTLGGADAEAFF. CDR3 DNA sequence: TGTGCCAGCTCAACCCTGGGAGGGGCCGACGCTGAAGCTTTCTTT. J is TRBJ1-1 and V is TRBV18; D perhaps matches TRBD1 (5 bases). The germline V gene encodes CDR1 KGHSH and CDR2 LQKENI. The CDR3 consists of 15 residues. V was shortened by 5 bases and J by 6 bases, with 19 bases between the two germline ends.

This chain joins TRBV9 and TRBJ1-5; D is possibly TRBD1 (6 bases). The length of the CDR3 is 15 residues. V lost 0 bases, J lost 4 bases, and 11 bases lay in between. Germline CDR1 SGDLS, CDR2 YYNGEE. CDR3 DNA: TGTGCCAGCAGCGTAGACGGGGGGGCGAATCAGCCCCAGCATTTT. Encoded protein: CASSVDGGANQPQHF.

The chain uses TRBV5-8 and TRBJ2-2; TRBD1 agrees at 7 bases. Germline CDR1 reads SGHTS; CDR2 reads YDEGEE. The CDR3 covers 19 residues. Unmatched junction bases numbered 12, after V lost 1 base and J lost 0 bases. CDR3 coding DNA: TGTGCCAGCAGCTTGAGTATTGGACAGGAGATCGCGAACACCGGGGAGCTGTTTTTT. Translation gives CASSLSIGQEIANTGELFF.